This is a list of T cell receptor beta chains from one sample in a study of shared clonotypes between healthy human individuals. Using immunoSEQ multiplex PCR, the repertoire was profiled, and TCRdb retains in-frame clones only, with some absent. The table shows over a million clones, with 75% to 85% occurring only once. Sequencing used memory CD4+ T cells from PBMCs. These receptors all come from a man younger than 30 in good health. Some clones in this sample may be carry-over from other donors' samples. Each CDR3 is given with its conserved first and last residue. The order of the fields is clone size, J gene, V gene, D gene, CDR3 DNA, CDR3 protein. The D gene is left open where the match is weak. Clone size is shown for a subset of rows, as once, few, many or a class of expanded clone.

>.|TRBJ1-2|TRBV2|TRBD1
TGTGCCAGTTTAGCAGGGGGCCTTGTAATAGACTATGGCTACACCTTC
CASLAGGLVIDYGYTF
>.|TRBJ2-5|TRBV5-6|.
TGTGCCAGCAGCTTGGTAGCGGTTCAAGAGACCCAGTACTTC
CASSLVAVQETQYF
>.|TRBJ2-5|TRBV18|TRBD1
TGTGCCAGCTCAAAACAGGGGGAGTCGGAGACCCAGTACTTC
CASSKQGESETQYF
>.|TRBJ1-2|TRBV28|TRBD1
TGTGCCAGCAGCTCTCCGGGACAGCCTAACTATGGCTACACCTTC
CASSSPGQPNYGYTF
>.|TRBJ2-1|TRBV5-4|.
TGTGCCAGCAGCTTGGAGGGTTCTGCCCATGAGCAGTTCTTC
CASSLEGSAHEQFF
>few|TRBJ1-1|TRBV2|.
TGTGCCAGCGATGTTTCCGGACGCAAAGCTTTCTTT
CASDVSGRKAFF
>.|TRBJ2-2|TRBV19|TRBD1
TGTGCCAGTAGTCGGCAGGGGGCCACCGGGGAGCTGTTTTTT
CASSRQGATGELFF
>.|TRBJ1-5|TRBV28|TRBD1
TGTGCCAGCAGCATTATTTGGACAGGGACAGGGGATCAGCCCCAGCATTTT
CASSIIWTGTGDQPQHF
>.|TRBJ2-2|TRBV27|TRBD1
TGTGCCAGCAGTTTAGTTTTAGCTCCGGGACAGGGGATGGGGGAGCTGTTTTTT
CASSLVLAPGQGMGELFF
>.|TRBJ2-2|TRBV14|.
TGTGCCAGCAGCCAGGGGTTGAACACCGGGGAGCTGTTTTTT
CASSQGLNTGELFF
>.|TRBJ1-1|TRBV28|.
TGTGCCAGCAGTTCGCCCGGCCGGATGAACACTGAAGCTTTCTTT
CASSSPGRMNTEAFF
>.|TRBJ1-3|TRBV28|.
TGTGCCAGCAGTCCTCCCGTGACGGTCCTAAGGTCTGGAAACACCATATATTTT
CASSPPVTVLRSGNTIYF
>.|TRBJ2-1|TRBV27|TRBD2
TGTGCCAGTATAGCGGCGGGAGGACCCTACAATGAGCAGTTCTTC
CASIAAGGPYNEQFF
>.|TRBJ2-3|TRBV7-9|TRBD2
TGTGCCAGCAGCTTAGGCGGGAGTGGAGATACGCAGTATTTT
CASSLGGSGDTQYF
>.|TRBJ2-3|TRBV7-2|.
TGTGCCATATTACGAGATACGCAGTATTTT
CAILRDTQYF
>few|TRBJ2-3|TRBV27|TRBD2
TGTGCCAGCCGACTAGCGGGAGGGGATACGCAGTATTTT
CASRLAGGDTQYF
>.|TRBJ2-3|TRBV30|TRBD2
TGTGCCTGGAGGGCGGGAGGCGGCACAGATACGCAGTATTTT
CAWRAGGGTDTQYF
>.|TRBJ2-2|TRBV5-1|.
TGCGCCAGCACCATACGACTCCTGGGGTTGGGAAACACCGGGGAGCTGTTTTTT
CASTIRLLGLGNTGELFF
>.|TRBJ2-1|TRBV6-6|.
TGTGCCAGCAGCCTATTCGGGAGCTCCTACAATGAGCAGTTCTTC
CASSLFGSSYNEQFF
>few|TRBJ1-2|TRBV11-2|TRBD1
TGTGCCAGCAGCCTAATGACAGGGGGCGCAGGCTACACCTTC
CASSLMTGGAGYTF
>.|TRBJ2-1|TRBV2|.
TGTGCCAGCAGTGAAGCCTCTCAGTTCTTC
CASSEASQFF
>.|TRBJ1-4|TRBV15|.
TGTGCCACCAGCTCTCCCGGGACCACCTCATCACTGTTTTTT
CATSSPGTTSSLFF
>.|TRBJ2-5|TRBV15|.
TGTGCCGTCCGCCTGGGATACCAAGAGACCCAGTACTTC
CAVRLGYQETQYF
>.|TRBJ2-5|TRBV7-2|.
TGTGCCAGCAGCTTGGGCGGGGCGGGGGAGACCCAGTACTTC
CASSLGGAGETQYF
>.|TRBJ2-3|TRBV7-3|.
TGTGCCAGCAGCTTACAGGGGCCGCCGGATACGCAGTATTTT
CASSLQGPPDTQYF
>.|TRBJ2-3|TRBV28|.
TGTGCCAGCAGTGCTCCCAGGGGTCGTTATAGCACAGATACGCAGTATTTT
CASSAPRGRYSTDTQYF
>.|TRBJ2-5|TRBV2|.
TGTGCCAGCAGACCGGTTAGGGGCGGGCAAGAGACCCAGTACTTC
CASRPVRGGQETQYF
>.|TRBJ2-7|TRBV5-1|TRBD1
TGCGCCAGCAGCTTGGGGGACAGCGGCTACGAGCAGTACTTC
CASSLGDSGYEQYF
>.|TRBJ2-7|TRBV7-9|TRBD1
TGTGCCAGCAGCTTAGCCCCGACAGGGAGCTCCTACGAGCAGTACTTC
CASSLAPTGSSYEQYF
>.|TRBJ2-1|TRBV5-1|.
TGCGCCAGCAGCTTGTTAGGGACTTCAAGCTCCTACAATGAGCAGTTCTTC
CASSLLGTSSSYNEQFF
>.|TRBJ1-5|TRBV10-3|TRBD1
TGTGCCATCAGTGAGCTACAGGGGTCGGGGCCCCAGCATTTT
CAISELQGSGPQHF
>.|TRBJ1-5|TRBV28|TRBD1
TGTGCCAGCAGCGGACAGGGGTACGTGCAGCCCCAGCATTTT
CASSGQGYVQPQHF
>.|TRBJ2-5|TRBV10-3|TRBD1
TGTGCCATCAGTCCGACAGGGGGGCGGGAGACCCAGTACTTC
CAISPTGGRETQYF
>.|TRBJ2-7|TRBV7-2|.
TGTGCCAGCAGCACGCGGGACAGTTACGAGCAGTACTTC
CASSTRDSYEQYF
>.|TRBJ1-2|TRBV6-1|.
TGTGCCAGCAGTGGCGGCATGCACTATGGCTACACCTTC
CASSGGMHYGYTF
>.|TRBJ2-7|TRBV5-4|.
TGTGCCAGCAGCTTGGAGGGGGGATTTTTGGAGCAGTACTTC
CASSLEGGFLEQYF
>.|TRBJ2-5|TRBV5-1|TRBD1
TGCGCCAGCCTAGCCGGGACAGGGGGCGCAGAGACCCAGTACTTC
CASLAGTGGAETQYF
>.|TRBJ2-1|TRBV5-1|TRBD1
TGCGCCAGCAGCTTTCCCCGGGACAGGAACAATGAGCAGTTCTTC
CASSFPRDRNNEQFF
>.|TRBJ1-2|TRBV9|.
TGTGCCAGCAGCGGAGGTCCAGGGGAGGTAGGGTATGGCTACACCTTC
CASSGGPGEVGYGYTF
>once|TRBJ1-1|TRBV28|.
TGTGCCAGCAGTTTATCTTCGATGCGGGACCCCCGTGGCACTGAAGCTTTCTTT
CASSLSSMRDPRGTEAFF
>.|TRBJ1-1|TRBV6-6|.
TGTGCCAGCAGGGACTGGGACACTGAAGCTTTCTTT
CASRDWDTEAFF
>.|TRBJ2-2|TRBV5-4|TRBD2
TGTGCCAGCAGCTCGGGACTAGCAGCGAACACCGGGGAGCTGTTTTTT
CASSSGLAANTGELFF
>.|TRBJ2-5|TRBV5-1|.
TGCGCCAGCAGCCCTCGACTAGAAGAGACCCAGTACTTC
CASSPRLEETQYF
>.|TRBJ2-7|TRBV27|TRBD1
TGTGCCAGCAGCCGTTCCACAGGGGACTCCTACGAGCAGTACTTC
CASSRSTGDSYEQYF